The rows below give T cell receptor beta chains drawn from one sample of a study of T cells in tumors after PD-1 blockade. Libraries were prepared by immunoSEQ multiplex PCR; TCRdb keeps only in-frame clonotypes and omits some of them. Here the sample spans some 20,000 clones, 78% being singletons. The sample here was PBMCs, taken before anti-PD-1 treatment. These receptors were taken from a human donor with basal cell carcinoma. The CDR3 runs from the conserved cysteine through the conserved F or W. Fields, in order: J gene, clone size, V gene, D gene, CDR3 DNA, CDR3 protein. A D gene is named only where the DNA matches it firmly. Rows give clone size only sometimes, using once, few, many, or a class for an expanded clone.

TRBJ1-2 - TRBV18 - TGTGCCAGCTCACCACCGGGGGGAACCTATGGCTACACCTTC CASSPPGGTYGYTF
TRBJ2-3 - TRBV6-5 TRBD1 TGTGCCAGCAGTTACCTTCGAGGGACAGTCACAGATACGCAGTATTTT CASSYLRGTVTDTQYF
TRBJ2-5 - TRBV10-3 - TGTGCCATCAGTGATTTAACAGAGACCCAGTACTTC CAISDLTETQYF
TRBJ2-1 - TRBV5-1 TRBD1 TGCGCCAGCAGCTTGCGGGACAGCTCCTACAATGAGCAGTTCTTC CASSLRDSSYNEQFF
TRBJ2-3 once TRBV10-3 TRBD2 TGTGCCATCAGTGAGTCAGCTAGCGGGATTGTTCGGGCAGATACGCAGTATTTT CAISESASGIVRADTQYF
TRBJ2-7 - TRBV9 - TGTGCCAGCAGCGTAGGACCTCGGGACTCCGGACTGGGCTACGAGCAGTACTTC CASSVGPRDSGLGYEQYF
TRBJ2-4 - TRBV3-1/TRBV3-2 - TGTGCCAGCAGCCAAGATCCAGGGACAAAAAACATTCAGTACTTC CASSQDPGTKNIQYF
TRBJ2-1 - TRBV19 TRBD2 TGTGCCAGTAGTAATGGGGGGGGGAATGAGCAGTTCTTC CASSNGGGNEQFF
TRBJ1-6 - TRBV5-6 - TGTGCCAGCAGCAGAGGGACGGCGAATTCACCCCTCCACTTT CASSRGTANSPLHF
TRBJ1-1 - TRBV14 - TGTGCCAGCAGCCAAGCCGGTGGGGCCCCGAACACTGAAGCTTTCTTT CASSQAGGAPNTEAFF
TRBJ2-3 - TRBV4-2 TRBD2 TGTGCCAGCAGCCAAGAGCTAGCGGGGGGCTCCACAGATACGCAGTATTTT CASSQELAGGSTDTQYF
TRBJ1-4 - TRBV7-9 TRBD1 TGTGCCAGCAGCTTTAGGGGGCTGGGTGAAAAACTGTTTTTT CASSFRGLGEKLFF
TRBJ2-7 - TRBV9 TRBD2 TGTGCCAGCAGCCCCCGGGGGGGCCCTTCCGCCTACGAGCAGTACTTC CASSPRGGPSAYEQYF
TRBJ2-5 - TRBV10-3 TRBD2 TGTGCCATCAGTGAGTCTGCGGGAGGGCCCGGAGAGACCCAGTACTTC CAISESAGGPGETQYF
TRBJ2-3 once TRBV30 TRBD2 TGTGCCTGGAAGGATATGGGGCGGGGGGTTCGGAATACGCAGTATTTT CAWKDMGRGVRNTQYF
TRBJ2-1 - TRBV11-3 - TGTGCCAGCAGCTTAGATTCAGATTACAATGAGCAGTTCTTC CASSLDSDYNEQFF
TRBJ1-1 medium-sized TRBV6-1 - TGTGCCAGCAGTGAAGCAGGGGGGACTGAAGCTTTCTTT CASSEAGGTEAFF
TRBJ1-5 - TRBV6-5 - TGTGCCAGCAGACTCGAGTTCGGGACACTTCAGCCCCAGCATTTT CASRLEFGTLQPQHF
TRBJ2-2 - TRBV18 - TGTGCCAGCTCACTTAGACTGCGCGCGAACACCGGGGAGCTGTTTTTT CASSLRLRANTGELFF
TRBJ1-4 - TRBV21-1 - TGTGCCAGCAGCTCCGAGACAGGGGGCGATGAAAAACTGTTTTTT CASSSETGGDEKLFF
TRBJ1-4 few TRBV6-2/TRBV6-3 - TGTGCCAGCAGCCCCGGTGCAGGGGTCAGGGGTGAAAAACTGTTTTTT CASSPGAGVRGEKLFF
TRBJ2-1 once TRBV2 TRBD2 TGTGCCTGCTGTTACGGGTGGGCGGGGGAGGGGAGCTCCTACAATGAGCAGTTCTTC CACCYGWAGEGSSYNEQFF
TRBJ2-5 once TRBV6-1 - TGTGCCAGCAGTGAGATGACAGAGACCCAGTACTTC CASSEMTETQYF
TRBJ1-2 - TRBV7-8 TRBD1 TGTGCCACCAGCCGAGGGAGACAGGGAGGCTATGGCTACACCTTC CATSRGRQGGYGYTF
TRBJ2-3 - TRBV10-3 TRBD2 TGTGCCATCAGTGCTGACGGCTTTCTAGCGGGAGGGGCAGATACGCAGTATTTT CAISADGFLAGGADTQYF
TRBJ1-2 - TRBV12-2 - TGTGCAAGTCGCTTAGCTTGGGTCGCGGGCAGACCCACTGGCCTGTATGGCTACACCTTC CASRLAWVAGRPTGLYGYTF
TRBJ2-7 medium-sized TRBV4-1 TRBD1 TGCGCCAGCAGCCAAGATATCGGACAGGGCGGCTCCTACGAGCAGTACTTC CASSQDIGQGGSYEQYF
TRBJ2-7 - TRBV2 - TGTGCCAGTTCAGGGGACGCCTACGAGCAGTACTTC CASSGDAYEQYF
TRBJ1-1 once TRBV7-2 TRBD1 TGTGCCAGCAGCGAAGACAGGGACGGTGAAGCTTTCTTT CASSEDRDGEAFF
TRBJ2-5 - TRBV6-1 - TGTGCCAGCAGTGAAGCGGCAGGGAACCAAGAGACCCAGTACTTC CASSEAAGNQETQYF
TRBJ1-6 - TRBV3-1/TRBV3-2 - TGTGCCAGCAGTAGGGCTCGCAGTTCACCCCTCCACTTT CASSRARSSPLHF
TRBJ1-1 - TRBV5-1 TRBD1 TGCGCCAGCAGCTGGACAGGAGAACAGAACACTGAAGCTTTCTTT CASSWTGEQNTEAFF
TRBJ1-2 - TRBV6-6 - TGTGCCAGCAGTTCTGGGTTTGGCTACACCTTC CASSSGFGYTF
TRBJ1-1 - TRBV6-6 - TGTGCCAGCAGTTACTCGTCGGGAGAAGCTTTCTTT CASSYSSGEAFF
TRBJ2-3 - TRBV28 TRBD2 TGTGCCAGCAGACTTGTGGCTAGCGGGGGGACAGATACGCAGTATTTT CASRLVASGGTDTQYF
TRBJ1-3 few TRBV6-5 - TGTGCCAGCAGCCCCTCTGGAAACACCATATATTTT CASSPSGNTIYF
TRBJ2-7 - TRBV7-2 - TGTGCCAGCAGCCCGAACTCCTACGAGCAGTACTTC CASSPNSYEQYF
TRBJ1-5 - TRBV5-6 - TGTGCCAGCAGCGCGACGACAACCTGGGGTCAGCCCCAGCATTTT CASSATTTWGQPQHF
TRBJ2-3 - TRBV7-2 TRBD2 TGTGCCAGCAGCATCTCGCTAGCGGGGGCTCGAGATACGCAGTATTTT CASSISLAGARDTQYF
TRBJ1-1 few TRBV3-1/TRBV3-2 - TGTGCCAGCAGCCAAGATTTCGGGCAGAACACTGAAGCTTTCTTT CASSQDFGQNTEAFF